Presented here are 27 T cell receptor beta chains from one specimen sequenced in a study of blood T cell repertoires in COVID-19. Using immunoSEQ multiplex PCR, the repertoire was profiled, and TCRdb retains in-frame clones only, with some absent. Found here are fewer than 400,000 clones, around 85% of them singletons; the top ten hold about 1.9%. The sample consisted of PBMCs or T cells enriched from blood (not recorded which). Every receptor here comes from a woman aged 30 to 39 who had been exposed to COVID-19.

Here the CDR3 reads CASSTPRQGYNEKLFF. Here the CDR3 DNA reads TGTGCCAGCAGTACCCCTCGACAGGGCTATAATGAAAAACTGTTTTTT. The J gene is TRBJ1-4, the V gene TRBV2; 7 nucleotides match TRBD1. Germline lookup yields CDR1 SNHLY and CDR2 FYNNEI. The CDR3 runs 16 residues. The junction had 10 bases not matched to a gene; V was cut back by 5 bases and J by 4 bases.

The gene calls are TRBV25-1 and TRBJ2-2, with 7 nucleotides matching TRBD1. Unmatched junction bases numbered 3, after V lost 6 bases and J lost 5 bases. Germline CDR1 reads MGHDK; CDR2 reads SYGVNS. The CDR3 spans 13 residues. In nucleotides, the CDR3 is TGTGCCAGCAGGACAGGGCCGACCGGGGAGCTGTTTTTT. Translated, it gives CASRTGPTGELFF. The whole variable domain, filled in from reference TRBV25-1 and TRBJ2-2, reads EADIYQTPRYLVIGTGKKITLECSQTMGHDKMYWYQQDPGMELHLIHYSYGVNSTEKGDLSSESTVSRIRTEHFPLTLESARPSHTSQYLCASRTGPTGELFFGEGSRLTVL.

The V gene is TRBV18, the J gene TRBJ1-6; 9 bases match TRBD1. V shed 3 bases, J shed 10 bases, and the junction held 7 bases outside the gene matches. The CDR3 consists of 15 residues. From germline, CDR1 is KGHSH and CDR2 LQKENI. The CDR3 region is CASSPDRGRTSPLHF. The CDR3 DNA sequence: TGTGCCAGCTCACCCGACAGGGGGAGAACATCACCCCTCCACTTT.

The rearrangement links TRBV2 to TRBJ2-5; 9 nucleotides align to TRBD2. The CDR3 extends over 13 amino acids. In germline, CDR1 is SNHLY, CDR2 FYNNEI. V trimming: 8 bases; J trimming: 4 bases; junction bases outside the gene matches: 5. The CDR3 is CASVILAGETQYF. CDR3 nucleotides: TGTGCCAGCGTGATACTAGCGGGAGAGACCCAGTACTTC.

The chain recombines TRBV5-1 with TRBJ2-1, with 10 bases matching TRBD1. The V segment lost 2 bases and the J segment 7 bases; nucleotides outside the gene matches: 24. Germline lookup yields CDR1 SGHRS and CDR2 YFSETQ. This CDR3 contains 21 residues. The CDR3 DNA is TGCGCCAGCAGCTTATCCGGGACAGGGGATATGGTTGAGCGTACGGGGAATGAGCAGTTCTTC. Protein sequence: CASSLSGTGDMVERTGNEQFF.

The chain recombines TRBV6-6 with TRBJ2-1, with a possible D match to TRBD2 (5 bases). Between the trimmed V and J ends, which lost 2 bases and 6 bases, there was a span of 11 bases. CDR1 is MNHNY and CDR2 is SVGAGI in the germline V gene (reference sequence). The CDR3 extends over 14 amino acids. CDR3: CASSYGTGSNEQFF. As DNA, the CDR3 is TGTGCCAGCAGTTACGGTACGGGGAGCAATGAGCAGTTCTTC.

V is TRBV19 and J is TRBJ2-1; D is perhaps TRBD1 (5 bases). The V gene lost 7 bases and the J gene lost 5 bases, with 18 bases spanning the gap. The length of the CDR3 is 15 residues. Germline V lookup: CDR1 LNHDA, CDR2 SQIVND (reference sequence). The CDR3 spells CASNTRDPRNNEQFF. The CDR3 coding sequence is TGTGCCAGTAATACCAGGGATCCGAGGAACAATGAGCAGTTCTTC.

The rearrangement uses TRBV19 and TRBJ1-5; the match to TRBD1 covers 7 bases. Germline CDR1 is LNHDA and CDR2 is SQIVND (reference sequence). This CDR3 contains 13 residues. The V gene end was trimmed by 3 bases and the J gene end by 6 bases; junction bases not matched to a gene: 2. Here the CDR3 reads CASSMDRRQPQHF. The CDR3 nucleotides read TGTGCCAGTAGTATGGACAGGCGTCAGCCCCAGCATTTT.

The rearrangement links TRBV7-9 to TRBJ2-2; 9 bases match TRBD2. V lost 1 base, J lost 4 bases, and 4 bases stayed unmatched. The CDR3 contains 16 residues. CDR1 is SEHNR and CDR2 is FQNEAQ in the germline V gene (reference sequence). This chain's CDR3 is CASSLGLLAGTGELFF. The CDR3 DNA reads TGTGCCAGCAGCTTAGGTCTACTAGCGGGCACCGGGGAGCTGTTTTTT. The full variable domain, in which reference TRBV7-9 and TRBJ2-2 provide the parts outside the CDR3, is DTGVSQNPRHKITKRGQNVTFRCDPISEHNRLYWYRQTLGQGPEFLTYFQNEAQLEKSRLLSDRFSAERPKGSFSTLEIQRTEQGDSAMYLCASSLGLLAGTGELFFGEGSRLTVL.

This clone was detected once. The rearrangement links TRBV7-9 to TRBJ1-1, with 9 bases that match TRBD1. Per the germline V gene, CDR1 is SEHNR and CDR2 is FQNEAQ (reference sequence). This CDR3 is 17 amino acids long. V dropped 2 bases and J dropped 7; count of bases not matched to a gene: 14. The CDR3 reads CASSLRDRVVKRGEAFF. In DNA, the CDR3 is TGTGCCAGCAGCTTAAGGGACAGGGTGGTAAAAAGGGGTGAAGCTTTCTTT.

The chain combines TRBV3-1 (or the pseudogene TRBV3-2) with TRBJ2-5, with 9 bases that match TRBD1. V was clipped by 0 bases and J by 8 bases; unmatched bases: 19. The CDR3 is 19 amino acids. Germline V gene lookup returns CDR1 LGHDT and CDR2 YNNKEL (reference sequence). The CDR3 DNA is TGTGCCAGCAGCCAAGATCTAGGTACAGGGGGCCGACCCGGGGTCACCCAGTACTTC. Amino acids: CASSQDLGTGGRPGVTQYF.

The rearrangement joins TRBV19 to TRBJ1-2; D uncertain. Germline V gene lookup returns CDR1 LNHDA and CDR2 SQIVND (reference sequence). The CDR3 extends over 15 amino acids. V shed 6 bases and J shed 1 base, with 15 bases lying between them. CDR3 in DNA: TGTGCCAGTAGCCCCGGTGAGGGTTTTAACTATGGCTACACCTTC. This translates into CASSPGEGFNYGYTF.

V gene TRBV19 combines with J gene TRBJ1-5, with a possible D match to TRBD1 (6 bases). Trimming stripped 7 bases from V and 4 bases from J, with 17 bases between. CDR3 length: 15 amino acids. The germline V gene encodes CDR1 LNHDA and CDR2 SQIVND (reference sequence). The CDR3 here is CASTPDGRGNQPQHF. The CDR3 DNA sequence: TGTGCCAGTACCCCTGATGGTAGGGGGAATCAGCCCCAGCATTTT. The full variable domain, with the rest looked up from reference TRBV19 and TRBJ1-5, is DGGITQSPKYLFRKEGQNVTLSCEQNLNHDAMYWYRQDPGQGLRLIYYSQIVNDFQKGDIAEGYSVSREKKESFPLTVTSAQKNPTAFYLCASTPDGRGNQPQHFGDGTRLSIL.

This chain joins TRBV4-2 and TRBJ2-1, with D possibly being TRBD2 (5 bases). Germline V gives CDR1 LGHNA, CDR2 YNFKEQ. V was trimmed by 1 base and J by 5 bases, leaving 12 bases between them. This CDR3 is 15 amino acids long. CDR3 sequence reads: CASSQAEDFNNEQFF. DNA of the CDR3: TGTGCCAGCAGCCAAGCGGAGGACTTCAACAATGAGCAGTTCTTC.

This sequence joins TRBV6-2 or TRBV6-3 and TRBJ2-1; TRBD2 aligns across 9 bases. After removal of 0 bases from V and 6 bases from J, the junction contained 9 bases not matched to a gene. This CDR3 is 17 amino acids long. CDR1 and CDR2 from the germline V gene are MNHEY and SVGEGT. The CDR3 loop reads CASSYSSRLAGSNEQFF. Here the CDR3 DNA reads TGTGCCAGCAGTTACTCGTCCCGGCTAGCGGGGTCCAATGAGCAGTTCTTC.

This chain links TRBV4-1 with TRBJ1-6, with TRBD1 matching 9 bases. V shed 7 bases and J 7 bases; nucleotides not matched to a gene: 8. CDR3 length equals 15 residues. CDR1 and CDR2 from the germline V gene are MGHRA and YSYEKL. The CDR3 DNA is TGCGCCAGCAACATACAGGGGGCGGAAAATTCACCCCTCCACTTT. This encodes CASNIQGAENSPLHF.

This rearrangement joins TRBV6-6 to TRBJ1-5, with 7 bases identical to TRBD1. The CDR3 length is 13 residues. Germline CDR1 is MNHNY and CDR2 is SVGAGI (reference sequence). After removal of 7 bases from V and 5 bases from J, the junction contained 5 bases not matched to a gene. In DNA, the CDR3 is TGTGCCAGCAATCCACAGGGGTATCAGCCCCAGCATTTT. It translates to CASNPQGYQPQHF.

The chain uses TRBV9 and TRBJ2-2, with 7 nucleotides matching TRBD1. This CDR3 has 15 residues. V shed 2 bases and J 1 base; nucleotides not matched to a gene: 2. From germline, CDR1 is SGDLS and CDR2 YYNGEE. The CDR3 DNA is TGTGCCAGCAGCGTCCGGACAGGGAACACCGGGGAGCTGTTTTTT. This codes for CASSVRTGNTGELFF. The whole variable domain, remainder taken from reference TRBV9 and TRBJ2-2, is DSGVTQTPKHLITATGQRVTLRCSPRSGDLSVYWYQQSLDQGLQFLIQYYNGEERAKGNILERFSAQQFPDLHSELNLSSLELGDSALYFCASSVRTGNTGELFFGEGSRLTVL.

This clone was seen just once. The chain employs TRBV30 and TRBJ2-1, with D hard to call. There are 11 residues in the CDR3. The germline V gene has CDR1 GTSNPN and CDR2 SVGIG (reference sequence). The V end was cut by 5 bases, the J end by 6 bases, with 8 bases between. CDR3 in DNA: TGTGCCTGGCTGGAGTTCAATGAGCAGTTCTTC. Translated, it gives CAWLEFNEQFF.

This clone appeared once. The genes are TRBV2 and TRBJ2-3; D is perhaps TRBD2 (6 bases). Germline-derived CDR1 and CDR2 are SNHLY and FYNNEI. This CDR3 comprises 12 residues. Trimming cost V 2 bases and J 9 bases, with 9 bases left between them. CDR3 sequence reads: CASSELGRTQYF. In DNA form, the CDR3 reads TGTGCCAGCAGTGAACTAGGGAGGACGCAGTATTTT.

The CDR3: CASSFLGGTNYGYTF. The DNA for the CDR3 is TGTGCCAGCAGTTTTTTAGGGGGCACTAACTATGGCTACACCTTC. This chain links TRBV28 with TRBJ1-2, with 7 nucleotides matching TRBD1. Germline V gene sequence: CDR1 MDHEN, CDR2 SYDVKM. CDR3 size: 15 residues. The J segment lost 0 bases and the V segment lost 3 bases, leaving 4 bases of the junction unmatched.

J is TRBJ2-1 and V is TRBV15; TRBD1 matches at 9 bases. The germline V gene encodes CDR1 LNHNV and CDR2 YYDKDF (reference sequence). This CDR3 spans 16 amino acids. Losses at the gene ends were 2 bases for V and 10 bases for J; bases not matched to a gene: 12. CDR3: CATSRRRQTGGREQFF. For the CDR3, the DNA is TGTGCCACCAGCAGAAGAAGGCAGACAGGGGGTCGCGAGCAGTTCTTC.

The chain has TRBV5-4 and TRBJ1-2, with D perhaps TRBD1 (5 bases). Trimming cost V 0 bases and J 0 bases, with 6 bases left between them. Germline V gene lookup returns CDR1 SGHNT and CDR2 YYREEE (reference sequence). The CDR3 runs to 14 residues. CDR3 loop: CASSLETANYGYTF. The DNA for the CDR3 is TGTGCCAGCAGCTTGGAGACAGCTAACTATGGCTACACCTTC.

This chain uses TRBV18 with TRBJ1-1; D is unclear. Trimming took 6 bases from V and 3 from J, leaving 11 bases between them. Germline V gives CDR1 KGHSH, CDR2 LQKENI. This CDR3 is built from 13 residues. CDR3 DNA sequence: TGTGCCAGCTCCTACACGGGAGACACTGAAGCTTTCTTT. Translation gives CASSYTGDTEAFF.

This rearrangement joins TRBV6-5 to TRBJ1-5; TRBD1 might be the D (5 bases). The V gene lost 6 bases and the J gene lost 6 bases, with 15 bases spanning the gap. This CDR3 contains 14 residues. The V gene's germline CDR1 is MNHEY and CDR2 SVGAGI. The CDR3 DNA follows: TGTGCCAGCAGCTTCTCGGGGGGGGGTCAGCCCCAGCATTTT. Protein: CASSFSGGGQPQHF.

The chain uses TRBV28 and TRBJ2-1; 7 bases fit TRBD2. CDR1 and CDR2 (germline): MDHEN, SYDVKM. The CDR3 has 20 amino acids. Trimming at V came to 3 bases and at J to 1 base, leaving 18 bases not matched to a gene. CDR3 region: CASSLGGYGQAIISYNEQFF. The CDR3 DNA follows: TGTGCCAGCAGTTTGGGGGGGTACGGGCAGGCGATAATTTCCTACAATGAGCAGTTCTTC.

The chain links TRBV5-1 to TRBJ2-7; unclear D gene. Germline-derived CDR1 and CDR2 are SGHRS and YFSETQ. This CDR3 is 12 amino acids long. Between the trimmed V and J ends, which lost 3 bases and 6 bases, there was a span of 10 bases. The CDR3 region has the DNA TGCGCCAGCAGCTCGACGCAGGCCGAGCAGTACTTC. This translates into CASSSTQAEQYF.